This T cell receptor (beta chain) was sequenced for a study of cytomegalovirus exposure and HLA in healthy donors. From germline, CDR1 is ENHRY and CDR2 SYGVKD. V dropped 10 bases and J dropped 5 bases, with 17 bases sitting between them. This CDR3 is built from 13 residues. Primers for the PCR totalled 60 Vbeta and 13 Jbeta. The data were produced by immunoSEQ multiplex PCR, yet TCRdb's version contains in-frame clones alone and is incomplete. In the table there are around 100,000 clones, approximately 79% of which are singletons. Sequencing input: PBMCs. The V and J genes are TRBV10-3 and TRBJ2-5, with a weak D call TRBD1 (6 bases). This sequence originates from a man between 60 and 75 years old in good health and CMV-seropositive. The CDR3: CASAGDAAETQYF. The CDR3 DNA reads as TGTGCCAGCGCAGGGGACGCGGCGGAGACCCAGTACTTC.